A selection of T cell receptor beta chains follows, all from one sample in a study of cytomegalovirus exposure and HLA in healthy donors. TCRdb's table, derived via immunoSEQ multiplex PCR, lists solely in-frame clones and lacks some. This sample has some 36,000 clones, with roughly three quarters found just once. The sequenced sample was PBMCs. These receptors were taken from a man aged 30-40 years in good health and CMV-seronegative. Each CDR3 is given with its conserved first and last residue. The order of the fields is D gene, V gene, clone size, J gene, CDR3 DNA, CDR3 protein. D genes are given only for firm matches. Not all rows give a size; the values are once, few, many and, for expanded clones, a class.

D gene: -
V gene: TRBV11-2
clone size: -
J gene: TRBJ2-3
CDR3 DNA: TGTGCCAGCAGGCTCCCCGGGGGCACAGATACGCAGTATTTT
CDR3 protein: CASRLPGGTDTQYF

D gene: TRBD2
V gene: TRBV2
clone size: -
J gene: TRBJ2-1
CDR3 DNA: TGTGCCAGCAGTGAAAAGGTAGCGGGACTAGCGGGGGACAATGAGCAGTTCTTC
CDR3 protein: CASSEKVAGLAGDNEQFF

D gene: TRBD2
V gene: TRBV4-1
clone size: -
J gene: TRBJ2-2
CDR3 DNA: TGCGCCAGCAGCCGGGGACTAGCGGGAGGGGCCGGGGAGCTGTTTTTT
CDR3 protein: CASSRGLAGGAGELFF

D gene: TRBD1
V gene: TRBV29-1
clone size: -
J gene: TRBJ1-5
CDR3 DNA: TGCAGCGTTGAAGTGGACAGGGGGACGCCCCAGCATTTT
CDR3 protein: CSVEVDRGTPQHF

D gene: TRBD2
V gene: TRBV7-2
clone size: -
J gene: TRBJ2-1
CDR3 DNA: TGTGCCAGCAGCTCCGGGCTAGCGGTATACAATGAGCAGTTCTTC
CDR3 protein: CASSSGLAVYNEQFF

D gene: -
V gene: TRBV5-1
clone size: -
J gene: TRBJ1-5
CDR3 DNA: TGCGCCAGCAGCCTGGACGGGGAGCAGCCCCAGCATTTT
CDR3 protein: CASSLDGEQPQHF

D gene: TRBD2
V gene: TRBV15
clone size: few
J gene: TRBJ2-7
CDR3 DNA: TGTGCCACCAGCAGCGGCGGGAGCTCGGGAGAGCAGTACTTC
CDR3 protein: CATSSGGSSGEQYF

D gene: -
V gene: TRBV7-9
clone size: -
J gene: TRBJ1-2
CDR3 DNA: TGTGCCAGCCAGCTGGCCGCGGATGGCTACACCTTC
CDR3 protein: CASQLAADGYTF

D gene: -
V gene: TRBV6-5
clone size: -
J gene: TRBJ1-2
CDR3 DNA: TGTGCCAGCAAAGCAGGGGCCCATGGCTACACCTTC
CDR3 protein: CASKAGAHGYTF

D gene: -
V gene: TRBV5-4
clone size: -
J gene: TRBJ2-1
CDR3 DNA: TGTGCCAGCAGCTTGGACCCCTGGGACTCGAGCTCCTACAATGAGCAGTTCTTC
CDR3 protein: CASSLDPWDSSSYNEQFF

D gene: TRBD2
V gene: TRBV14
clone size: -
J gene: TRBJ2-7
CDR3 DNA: TGTGCCAGCAGCTCCCCCGGACTAGCCGTGTACGAGCAGTACTTC
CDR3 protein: CASSSPGLAVYEQYF

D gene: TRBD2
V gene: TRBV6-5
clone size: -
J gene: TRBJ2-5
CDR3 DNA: TGTGCCAGCGGGAGGGCAGGGCCCCCACAAGAGACCCAGTACTTC
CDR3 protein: CASGRAGPPQETQYF

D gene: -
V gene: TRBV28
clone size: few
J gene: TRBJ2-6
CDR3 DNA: TGTGCAGTAAAGGGGCCCCCCTCTGGGGCCAACGTCCTGACTTTC
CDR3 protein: CAVKGPPSGANVLTF

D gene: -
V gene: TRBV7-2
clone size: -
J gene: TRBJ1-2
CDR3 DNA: TGTGCCAGCAGCCCACAGCTTAACTATGGCTACACCTTC
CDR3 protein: CASSPQLNYGYTF

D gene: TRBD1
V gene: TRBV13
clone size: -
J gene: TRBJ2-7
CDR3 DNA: TGTGCCAGCAGCTTACAGGGGGATGAGCAGTACTTC
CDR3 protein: CASSLQGDEQYF

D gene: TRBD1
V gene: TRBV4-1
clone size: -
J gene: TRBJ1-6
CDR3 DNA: TGCGCCAGCAGCCATCAAAATTCTATTGGGACAGGGAAGAATTCACCCCTCCACTTT
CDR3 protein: CASSHQNSIGTGKNSPLHF

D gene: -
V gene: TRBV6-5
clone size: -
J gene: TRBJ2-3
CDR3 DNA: TGTGCCAGCAGTTTTCGGGACTCCGCGGGAGATACGCAGTATTTT
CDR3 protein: CASSFRDSAGDTQYF

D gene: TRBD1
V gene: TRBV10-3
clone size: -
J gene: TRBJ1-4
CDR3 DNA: TGTGCCATCAGCGACCCGGACAGGGTGGGTGAAAAACTGTTTTTT
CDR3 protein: CAISDPDRVGEKLFF

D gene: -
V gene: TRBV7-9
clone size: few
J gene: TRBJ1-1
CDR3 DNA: TGTGCCAGCAGCGTTTTGCAGGCGATGAACACTGAAGCTTTCTTT
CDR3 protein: CASSVLQAMNTEAFF

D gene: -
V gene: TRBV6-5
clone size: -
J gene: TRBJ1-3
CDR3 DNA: TGTGCCAGCAGTTACTCGATGGCGGGAGGAAACACCATATATTTT
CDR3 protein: CASSYSMAGGNTIYF

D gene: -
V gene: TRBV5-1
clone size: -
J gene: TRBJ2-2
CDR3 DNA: TGCGCCAGCACAAGAGACACCGGGGAGCTGTTTTTT
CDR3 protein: CASTRDTGELFF

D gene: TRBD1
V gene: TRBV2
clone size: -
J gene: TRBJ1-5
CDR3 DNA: TGTGCCAGCAGTGAGGGACAGGGTAGTCAGCCCCAGCATTTT
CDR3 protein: CASSEGQGSQPQHF

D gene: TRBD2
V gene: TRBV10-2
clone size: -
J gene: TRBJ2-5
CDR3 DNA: TGCGCCAGCACCGAAGGGACTAGCGGGGGGTACCAAGAGACCCAGTACTTC
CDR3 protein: CASTEGTSGGYQETQYF

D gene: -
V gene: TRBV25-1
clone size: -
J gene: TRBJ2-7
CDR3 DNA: TGTGCCAGCAGTGCGTATTACGAGCAGTACTTC
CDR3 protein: CASSAYYEQYF

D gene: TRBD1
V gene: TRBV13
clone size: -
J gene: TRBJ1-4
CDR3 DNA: TGTGCCAGCAGCTCGCAGGGGGAGGATGAAAAACTGTTTTTT
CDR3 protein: CASSSQGEDEKLFF

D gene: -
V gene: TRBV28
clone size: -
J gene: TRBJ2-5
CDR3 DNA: TGTGCCAGCAGTTATCGGGATCCAGGAGAGACCCAGTACTTC
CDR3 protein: CASSYRDPGETQYF